This TCR beta chain was documented in a study of blood T cell repertoires in COVID-19. Study-wide context: PBMCs, B-cell-depleted T cells, or T cells provided the cDNA or gDNA that made up the material.

Here immunoSEQ multiplex PCR was the method, and the copy in TCRdb shows in-frame clones only, minus some. The data show roughly 38,000 clones, about 80% seen once. The CDR3 consists of 14 residues. Germline values: CDR1 SEHNR, CDR2 FQNEAQ (reference sequence). Trimming shortened V by 5 bases and J by 4 bases, and 14 bases separated the two germline ends. This sequence originates from a man aged 60-69 years with active COVID-19. The chain carries TRBV7-9 and TRBJ1-2; unclear D gene. Sequencing was performed on peripheral blood. This chain's CDR3 is CASSAEGTRYGYTF. The DNA for the CDR3 is TGTGCCAGCAGCGCCGAGGGTACGCGCTATGGCTACACCTTC.